This TCR beta chain comes out of a study of T-cell reconstitution after alpha-beta-depleted transplantation in children. General study results and limits: Hyperexpanded clones declined; after one year, newly produced T cells mostly supplied diversity. Expanded graft clones numbering several hundred reportedly gave rise to alpha-beta T cells about two months after transplant. Several patients had high TCRbeta diversity at day 60; it came from surviving recipient T cells and thymic progenitors.

As to this clonotype: Its matching antigen is unknown.

Between the trimmed V and J ends, which lost 3 bases and 2 bases, there was a span of 15 bases. CDR1 is SGHRS, CDR2 YFSETQ, per germline. This CDR3 comprises 16 residues. The TCRbeta library was prepared with unique molecular identifiers. TCRdb re-called the PCR reads with MiXCR, one entry per CDR3 protein. The sample yields fewer than 1 million distinct CDR3 sequences, roughly 15% seen once. This specimen was PBMCs, mostly from graft donor cells, taken 360 days after TCRalphabeta/CD19-depleted stem cell transplant. The chain carries TRBV5-1 and TRBJ2-1, with D perhaps TRBD2 (6 bases). This TCR was sampled from a male patient between 10 and 17 years old who had a stem cell transplant for acute lymphoblastic leukemia, so the T cells may come from the graft donor. For the CDR3, the DNA is TGCGCCAGCAGCTATGGTAGCGGACACACCTACAATGAGCAGTTCTTC. This encodes CASSYGSGHTYNEQFF.